This is a list of T cell receptor beta chains from one sample in a study of blood T cell repertoires in COVID-19. Generated by immunoSEQ multiplex PCR, the TCRdb table keeps only in-frame clones and is missing some. The repertoire has approximately 350,000 clones, more than 70% of them found once; the top ten carry roughly 6.6%. The source material was peripheral blood. These receptors came from a woman in her seventies with COVID-19, enrolled during active disease. The conserved cysteine and the conserved F or W are not part of the CDR3 here. Fields, in order: V gene, CDR3 length, clone size, CDR3 protein. Some rows mark clone size as missing; the rest say once, few, many or name a class of expanded clone.

TRBV4-1,15,NA,ASSLNPPSGGANEQF
TRBV5-6,11,once,ASSLGRGQPQH
TRBV7-2,10,NA,ASSPQDRGYT
TRBV2,14,few,ASSERGGASYNEQF
TRBV12-3/TRBV12-4,9,NA,ASSFLQEQF
TRBV18,12,once,ASSPFRGSGELF
TRBV28,11,few,ASSSGQGRGYT
TRBV7-6,12,NA,ASSLAGGADTQY
TRBV28,12,NA,ASSWDRRNQPQH
TRBV5-1,12,NA,ASSKGDRVYEQY
TRBV14,14,NA,ASSQVIGAGANVLT
TRBV10-3,12,NA,AISDRDYGTEAF
TRBV19,12,NA,ASSQTGWDTEAF
TRBV11-2,14,NA,ASSLIGGRSTDTQY
TRBV11-2,13,NA,ASSLDGQDLSEQY
TRBV29-1,11,once,SVQGSGNQPQH
TRBV4-1,12,NA,ASSQVGRTNEQF
TRBV27,12,NA,ASSFPGGTDTQY
TRBV9,12,NA,ASSEDRDYQPQH
TRBV28,12,NA,ASSLLDYNSPLH
TRBV5-1,14,NA,ASSPDGIGAGNTIY
TRBV5-1,12,NA,ASSLEGGNTEAF
TRBV4-1,14,NA,ASSQDRGTINEKLF
TRBV5-1,10,NA,ASTGGRDGYT
TRBV18,10,few,ASSERTPGYT
TRBV28,14,NA,ASSLSRDSLSYEQY
TRBV6-5,11,NA,ASSYHRGDGYT
TRBV3-1/TRBV3-2,12,NA,ASSLSVGGEKLF
TRBV29-1,11,NA,SVVDRAGTEAF
TRBV6-5,11,NA,ASSMTGRNEQY
TRBV19,13,NA,ASEDQGYSTGKLF
TRBV9,13,once,ASSVGTVDNEKLF
TRBV7-2,11,once,ASSFPGRYEQF
TRBV7-9,13,NA,ASLAWTGANTEAF
TRBV7-2,13,NA,ASSLQGNLYQPQH
TRBV4-3,14,NA,ASSQERDSFPYEQY
TRBV7-2,13,NA,ASSLGVLRTDTQY
TRBV21-1,13,NA,ASSKRWGRGVGYT
TRBV5-6,12,NA,ASSRLAQADTQY
TRBV5-1,14,NA,ASSLANNSGNSPLH
TRBV19,12,NA,ASTSGTLNYGYT
TRBV5-4,13,NA,ASSLGIAASYEQY
TRBV11-2,12,once,ASSELGQQETQY
TRBV7-3,13,NA,ASRLNEVVSYEQY
TRBV12-5,12,NA,ATNRGQGYNEQF
TRBV18,16,NA,ASSPTTGAGGVNTEAF
TRBV11-2,15,NA,ASSSGTGGRSSYEQY